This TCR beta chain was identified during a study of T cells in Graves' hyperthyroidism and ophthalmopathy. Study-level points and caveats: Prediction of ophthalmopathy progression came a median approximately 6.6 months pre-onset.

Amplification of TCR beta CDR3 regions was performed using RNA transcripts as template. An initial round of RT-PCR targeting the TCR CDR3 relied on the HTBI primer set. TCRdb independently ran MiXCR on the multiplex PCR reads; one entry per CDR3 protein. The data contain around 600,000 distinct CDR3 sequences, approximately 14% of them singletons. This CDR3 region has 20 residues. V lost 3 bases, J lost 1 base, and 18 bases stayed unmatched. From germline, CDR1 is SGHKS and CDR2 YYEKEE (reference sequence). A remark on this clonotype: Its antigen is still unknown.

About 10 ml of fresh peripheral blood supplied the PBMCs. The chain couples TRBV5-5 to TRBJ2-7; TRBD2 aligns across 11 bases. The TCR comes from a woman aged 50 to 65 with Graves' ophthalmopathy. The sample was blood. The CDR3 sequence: CASSYTLTSGIVGRSYEQYF. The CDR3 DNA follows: TGTGCCAGCAGCTACACTCTGACTAGCGGGATAGTTGGAAGGTCCTACGAGCAGTACTTC.